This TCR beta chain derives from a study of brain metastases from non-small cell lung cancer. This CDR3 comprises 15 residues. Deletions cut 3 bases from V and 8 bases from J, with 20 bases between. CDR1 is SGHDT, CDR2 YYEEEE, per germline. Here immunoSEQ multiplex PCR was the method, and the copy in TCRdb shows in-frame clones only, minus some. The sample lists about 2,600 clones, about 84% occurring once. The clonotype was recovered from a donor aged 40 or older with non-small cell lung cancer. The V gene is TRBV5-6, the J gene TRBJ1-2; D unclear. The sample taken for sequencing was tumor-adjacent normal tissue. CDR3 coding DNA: TGTGCCAGCAGCTACTGGGCGGACTCCGGAGAGGGCTACACCTTC. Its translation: CASSYWADSGEGYTF.